These 2 T cell receptor beta chains originate from one sample sequenced in a study of breast tumors, draining lymph nodes, adjacent tissues. The lymph nodes were axillary draining lymph nodes from breast cancer patients. TCRdb independently ran MiXCR on the multiplex PCR reads; one entry per CDR3 protein. The sample consists of 150,000 or so distinct CDR3 sequences, 30% to 40% of them appearing once. Sequencing was performed on axillary lymph node tissue. The source of these receptors is a female donor with breast cancer. Some clones in this sample may be carry-over from other donors' samples.

This clonotype appeared many times. This CDR3 reads CASAGVDRAQHF. The CDR3 DNA reads TGTGCCAGCGCGGGAGTTGACAGGGCCCAGCATTTT. This chain links TRBV6-1 with TRBJ1-5; 7 bases are shared with TRBD1. The CDR3 spans 12 residues. Germline lookup yields CDR1 MNHNS and CDR2 SASEGT. V was clipped by 8 bases and J by 11 bases; unmatched bases: 9.

The sample holds many counts of this clonotype. The chain links TRBV24-1 to TRBJ1-2; maybe TRBD1 (5 bases). V dropped 3 bases and J dropped 7 bases, with 17 bases sitting between them. The CDR3 extends over 15 amino acids. CDR1 and CDR2 (germline): KGHDR, SFDVKD. The CDR3 sequence: CATSDPGAGVSGYTF. As DNA, the CDR3 is TGTGCCACCAGTGATCCCGGGGCGGGGGTTAGTGGCTACACCTTC.